This T cell receptor (beta chain) derives from a study of post-analysis software for immune sequencing data. Looking at the study overall: Disease courses included relapsing-remitting, secondary progressive and progressive-relapsing multiple sclerosis.

The CDR3 is made up of 12 amino acids. Germline V gene lookup returns CDR1 SQVTM and CDR2 ANQGSEA. About this clonotype: Its target is unknown. At one of its ends the junction is not consistent with the germline gene, which may arise from a read error.

Study-wide findings and caveats: In patients, TRBV5-6, TRBV5-1 and TRBV20-1 belonged to five TRBV segments found more frequently than in controls. Versus controls, multiple sclerosis patients showed significantly lower diversity (normalized Chao1). Batch-mates among the samples co-clustered strongly by F measure.

Unique molecular identifiers tagged the TCR beta cDNA libraries. MiXCR, run by TCRdb on the PCR reads, gives a single entry per CDR3 protein. The sample holds roughly 800,000 distinct CDR3 sequences, around 42% seen once. Specimen: blood. The gene calls are TRBV29-1 and TRBJ2-7; tentative D call: TRBD1 (5 bases). The sequence was obtained from a girl aged 5 to 17 with multiple sclerosis. The CDR3 sequence is CGVERGSNEQYF. The DNA of the CDR3 is TGCGGCGTTGAAAGGGGCTCCAACGAGCAGTACTTC.